This T cell receptor beta chain was sequenced in a study of cytomegalovirus exposure and HLA in healthy donors. Overall study results and limits: Researchers left out some V segments, among them TRBV6-2 and TRBV6-3, as indistinguishable. Later work found that TCR association rates differed between HLA loci; DRB1 had the most and HLA-C the fewest. There were 164 TCR beta chains listed as cytomegalovirus-associated.

CDR3 length equals 14 residues. Trimming took 7 bases from V and 1 from J; bases not matched to a gene: 6. Germline V gene lookup returns CDR1 SGHAT and CDR2 FQNNGV. Use of 60 Vbeta and 13 Jbeta primers characterized the PCR. Sequencing was performed with immunoSEQ multiplex PCR; in TCRdb, only in-frame clones are kept and a portion is missing. The sample records 200,000 to 250,000 clones, about 78% being singletons. Concerning this clone itself: Its target is unknown.

This clonotype was sampled from a male donor in good health and CMV-seronegative. The sample comprised PBMCs. This chain connects TRBV11-2 to TRBJ2-7, with 8 bases fitting TRBD1. The CDR3 DNA is TGTGCCAGCAACGACAGGGGTAGTTCCTACGAGCAGTACTTC. This encodes CASNDRGSSYEQYF.